Listed here is a single T cell receptor (beta chain). As yet, its antigen is unknown. A much larger clone lies one base from this, so it may be a read error. Time point defined: patch test 1, 2 weeks after DPC sensitization. The treatment: therapeutic diphenylcyclopropenone sensitization with weekly scalp DPC. This sample is drawn from a study of human T cells and chemical hapten exposure. Study-level information: All through the roughly 24-week study, the scalp of each patient received diphenylcyclopropenone doses weekly. From small differences in pooled library volume came most of the variation in per-sample TCR yields.

CDR3 length: 16 amino acids. Regarding the study as a whole: The number of TCRs over 1 in 1000 frequency stayed unchanged after DPC.

TCRdb ran MiXCR on the RACE reads and lists one entry per CDR3 protein. The table includes about 380,000 distinct CDR3 sequences, approximately 4.4% detected once. This TCR was sampled from a woman in her fifties or sixties with alopecia areata. Some clones in this sample may be carry-over from other donors' samples. The material was whole blood, obtained in connection with sensitization to the hapten diphenylcyclopropenone (DPC). The chain uses TRBV12-3 or TRBV12-4 and TRBJ1-1; D gene ambiguous. CDR3 nucleotide sequence: TGTGCCAGCAGTTTAGCGCCGATTGCGGGGAACATTGAAGCTTTCTTT. This translates into CASSLAPIAGNIEAFF.